The 8 T cell receptor beta chains in this list originate from one sample, sequenced in a study of blood T cell repertoires in COVID-19. Assay: immunoSEQ multiplex PCR; the TCRdb copy retains only in-frame clones and omits some. The table lists fewer than 50,000 clones, over 75% of them singletons, with over 13% in the top ten. Sequences were obtained from peripheral blood. These TCRs come from a human donor in a cohort sampled during active COVID-19.

A single count supports this clone. The rearrangement uses TRBV19 and TRBJ2-7, with D possibly matching TRBD2 (6 bases). This CDR3 has 15 amino acids. V lost 3 bases and J 5 bases, leaving 17 bases between the germline ends. CDR1 LNHDA and CDR2 SQIVND come from the germline V gene (reference sequence). CDR3 DNA: TGTGCCAGTAGTATTAGGGCGGGGCCTAAAGACGAGCAGTACTTC. Translation gives CASSIRAGPKDEQYF. Full variable domain (rest looked up from reference TRBV19 and TRBJ2-7): DGGITQSPKYLFRKEGQNVTLSCEQNLNHDAMYWYRQDPGQGLRLIYYSQIVNDFQKGDIAEGYSVSREKKESFPLTVTSAQKNPTAFYLCASSIRAGPKDEQYFGPGTRLTVT.

The chain employs TRBV9 and TRBJ2-2; tentative D call: TRBD2 (6 bases). V was shortened by 3 bases and J by 4 bases, with 13 bases between the two germline ends. This CDR3 contains 15 residues. Germline CDR1 SGDLS, CDR2 YYNGEE. CDR3 loop: CASSAPRTITGELFF. In DNA, the CDR3 is TGTGCCAGCAGCGCCCCTCGGACTATCACCGGGGAGCTGTTTTTT.

The rearrangement uses TRBV4-2 and TRBJ1-2; D is perhaps TRBD1 (5 bases). Germline V gene data show CDR1 as LGHNA and CDR2 as YNFKEQ. This CDR3 has 15 residues. V was trimmed by 0 bases and J by 4 bases, leaving 12 bases between them. The CDR3 loop is CASSQDLQAVYGYTF. The DNA for the CDR3 is TGTGCCAGCAGCCAAGATCTACAGGCGGTCTATGGCTACACCTTC.

V is TRBV7-9 and J is TRBJ1-1; no firm D call. This CDR3 has 12 amino acids. V gave up 7 bases and J gave up 4 bases, with 10 bases separating them. The germline V gene encodes CDR1 SEHNR and CDR2 FQNEAQ (reference sequence). The CDR3 DNA reads as TGTGCCAGCATCCAATACGGCACTGAAGCTTTCTTT. Translating it yields CASIQYGTEAFF.

The chain has TRBV14 and TRBJ2-1, with unresolved D. The CDR3 covers 13 residues. The V gene's germline CDR1 is SGHDN and CDR2 FVKESK. The germline V and J ends were trimmed by 1 base and 5 bases, with 6 bases remaining between them. DNA for the CDR3: TGTGCCAGCAGCCAAGTGTCAAACAATGAGCAGTTCTTC. It is translated as CASSQVSNNEQFF.

The J gene is TRBJ2-3, the V gene TRBV2; TRBD1 is a possible D gene (6 bases). V lost 2 bases, J lost 1 base, and 16 bases lay in between. The germline V gene encodes CDR1 SNHLY and CDR2 FYNNEI. The CDR3 spans 17 residues. CDR3 nucleotides: TGTGCCAGCAGTGAATGGGGGCAGGAGATACGCACAGATACGCAGTATTTT. Translated: CASSEWGQEIRTDTQYF.

This chain connects TRBV9 to TRBJ2-5; D is undetermined. Germline assignment: CDR1 SGDLS and CDR2 YYNGEE. Trimming cost V 4 bases and J 5 bases, with 9 bases left between them. The CDR3 covers 12 residues. The chain's CDR3 is CASSPGQETQYF. CDR3 bases: TGTGCCAGCAGCCCGGGTCAGGAGACCCAGTACTTC. The whole variable domain, filled in from reference TRBV9 and TRBJ2-5, reads DSGVTQTPKHLITATGQRVTLRCSPRSGDLSVYWYQQSLDQGLQFLIQYYNGEERAKGNILERFSAQQFPDLHSELNLSSLELGDSALYFCASSPGQETQYFGPGTRLLVL.

The chain employs TRBV19 and TRBJ2-4, with TRBD2 matching over 12 bases. The junction had 6 bases not matched to a gene; V was cut back by 6 bases and J by 3 bases. CDR1 LNHDA and CDR2 SQIVND come from the germline V gene (reference sequence). CDR3 length equals 16 residues. The CDR3, as DNA: TGTGCCAGTAGCAGGACTAGCGGGGAAGGCAAAAACATTCAGTACTTC. Translation gives CASSRTSGEGKNIQYF.